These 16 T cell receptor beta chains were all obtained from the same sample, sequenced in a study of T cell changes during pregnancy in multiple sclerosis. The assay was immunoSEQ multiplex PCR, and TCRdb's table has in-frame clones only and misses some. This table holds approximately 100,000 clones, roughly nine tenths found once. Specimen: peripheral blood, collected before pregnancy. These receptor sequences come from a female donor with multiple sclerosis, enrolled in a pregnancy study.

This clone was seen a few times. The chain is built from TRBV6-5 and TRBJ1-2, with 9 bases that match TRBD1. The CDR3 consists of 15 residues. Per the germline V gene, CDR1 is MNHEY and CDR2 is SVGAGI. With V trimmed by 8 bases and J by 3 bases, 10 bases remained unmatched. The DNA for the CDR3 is TGTGCCAGCTACAGGGGGCGACGAGGAGACTATGGCTACACCTTC. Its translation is CASYRGRRGDYGYTF.

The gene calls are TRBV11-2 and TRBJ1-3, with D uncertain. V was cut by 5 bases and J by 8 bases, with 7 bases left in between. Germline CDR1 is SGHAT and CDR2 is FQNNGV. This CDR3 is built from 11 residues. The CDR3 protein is CASSRVDTIYF. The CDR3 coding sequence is TGTGCCAGCAGCCGCGTAGACACCATATATTTT.

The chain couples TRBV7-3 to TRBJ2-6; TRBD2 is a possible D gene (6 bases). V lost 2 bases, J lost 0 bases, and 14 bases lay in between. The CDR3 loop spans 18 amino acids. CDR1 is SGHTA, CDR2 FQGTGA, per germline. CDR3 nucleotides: TGTGCCAGCAGCTTACAACTCGGACTACCCTCTGGGGCCAACGTCCTGACTTTC. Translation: CASSLQLGLPSGANVLTF.

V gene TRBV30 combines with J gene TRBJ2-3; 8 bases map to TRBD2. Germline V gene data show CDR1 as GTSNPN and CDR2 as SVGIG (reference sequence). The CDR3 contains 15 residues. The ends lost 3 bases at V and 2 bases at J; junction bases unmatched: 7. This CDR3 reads CAWSSGGGYTDTQYF. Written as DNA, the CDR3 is TGTGCCTGGAGCTCAGGCGGGGGGTACACAGATACGCAGTATTTT. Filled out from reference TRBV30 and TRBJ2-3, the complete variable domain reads SQTIHQWPATLVQPVGSPLSLECTVEGTSNPNLYWYRQAAGRGLQLLFYSVGIGQISSEVPQNLSASRPQDRQFILSSKKLLLSDSGFYLCAWSSGGGYTDTQYFGPGTRLTVL.

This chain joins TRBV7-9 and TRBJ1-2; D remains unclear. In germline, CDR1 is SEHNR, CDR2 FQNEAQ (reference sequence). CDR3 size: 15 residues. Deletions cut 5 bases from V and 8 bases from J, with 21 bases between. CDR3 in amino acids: CASSQFVGTPTGYTF. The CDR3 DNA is TGTGCCAGCAGCCAATTCGTAGGCACACCGACAGGCTACACCTTC.

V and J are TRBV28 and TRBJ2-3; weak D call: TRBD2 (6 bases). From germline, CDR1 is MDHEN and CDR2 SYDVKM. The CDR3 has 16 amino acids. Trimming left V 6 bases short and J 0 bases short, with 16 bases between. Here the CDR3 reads CASSSVSGLSTDTQYF. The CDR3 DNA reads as TGTGCCAGCAGCTCCGTCAGCGGGCTGAGCACAGATACGCAGTATTTT.

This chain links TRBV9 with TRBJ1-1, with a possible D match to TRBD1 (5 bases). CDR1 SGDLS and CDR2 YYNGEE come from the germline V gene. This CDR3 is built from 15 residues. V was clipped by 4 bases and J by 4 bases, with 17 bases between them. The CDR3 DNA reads TGTGCCAGCAGCTCGGGGGGGTATGGGAGCACTGAAGCTTTCTTT. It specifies CASSSGGYGSTEAFF.

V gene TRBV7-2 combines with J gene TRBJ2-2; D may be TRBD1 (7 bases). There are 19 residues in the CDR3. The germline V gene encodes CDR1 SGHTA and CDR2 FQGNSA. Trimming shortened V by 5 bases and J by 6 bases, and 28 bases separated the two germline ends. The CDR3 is CASSQALGPGQGGAGELFF. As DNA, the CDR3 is TGTGCCAGCAGCCAAGCGTTGGGACCGGGCCAGGGGGGAGCCGGGGAGCTGTTTTTT.

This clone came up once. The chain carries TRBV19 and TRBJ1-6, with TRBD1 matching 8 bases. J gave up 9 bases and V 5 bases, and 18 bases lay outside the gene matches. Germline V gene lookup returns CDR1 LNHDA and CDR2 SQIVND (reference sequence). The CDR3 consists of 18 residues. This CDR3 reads CASSPRWGQGATGSPLHF. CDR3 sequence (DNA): TGTGCCAGTAGTCCCCGATGGGGCCAGGGGGCTACTGGTTCACCCCTCCACTTT. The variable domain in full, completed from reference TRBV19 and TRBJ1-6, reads DGGITQSPKYLFRKEGQNVTLSCEQNLNHDAMYWYRQDPGQGLRLIYYSQIVNDFQKGDIAEGYSVSREKKESFPLTVTSAQKNPTAFYLCASSPRWGQGATGSPLHFGNGTRLTVT.

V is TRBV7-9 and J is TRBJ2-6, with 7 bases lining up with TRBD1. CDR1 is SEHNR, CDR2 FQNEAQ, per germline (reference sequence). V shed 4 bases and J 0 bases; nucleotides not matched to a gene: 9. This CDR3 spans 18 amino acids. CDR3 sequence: CASSYGDRASSGANVLTF. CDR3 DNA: TGTGCCAGCAGCTACGGTGACAGGGCCAGCTCTGGGGCCAACGTCCTGACTTTC.

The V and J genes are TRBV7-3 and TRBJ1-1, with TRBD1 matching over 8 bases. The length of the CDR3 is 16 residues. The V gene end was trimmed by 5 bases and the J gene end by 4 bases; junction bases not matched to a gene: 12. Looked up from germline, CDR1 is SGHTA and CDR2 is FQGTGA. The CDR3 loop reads CASSPLRTGSITEAFF. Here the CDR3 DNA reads TGTGCCAGCAGCCCCCTCCGGACAGGGTCCATCACTGAAGCTTTCTTT. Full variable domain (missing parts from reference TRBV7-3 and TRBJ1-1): GAGVSQTPSNKVTEKGKYVELRCDPISGHTALYWYRQSLGQGPEFLIYFQGTGAADDSGLPNDRFFAVRPEGSVSTLKIQRTERGDSAVYLCASSPLRTGSITEAFFGQGTRLTVV.

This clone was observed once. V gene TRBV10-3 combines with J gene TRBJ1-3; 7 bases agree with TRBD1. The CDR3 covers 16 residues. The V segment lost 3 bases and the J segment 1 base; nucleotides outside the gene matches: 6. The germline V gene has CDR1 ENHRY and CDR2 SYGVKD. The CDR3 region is CAISDPHRGSGNTIYF. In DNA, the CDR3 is TGTGCCATCAGTGACCCCCACAGGGGATCTGGAAACACCATATATTTT.

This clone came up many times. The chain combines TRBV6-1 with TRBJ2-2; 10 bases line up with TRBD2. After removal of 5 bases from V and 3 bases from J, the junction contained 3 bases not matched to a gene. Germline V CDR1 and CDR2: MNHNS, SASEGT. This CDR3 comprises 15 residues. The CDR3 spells CASSSLAGDTGELFF. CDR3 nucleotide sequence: TGTGCCAGCAGTAGTCTAGCGGGGGACACCGGGGAGCTGTTTTTT.

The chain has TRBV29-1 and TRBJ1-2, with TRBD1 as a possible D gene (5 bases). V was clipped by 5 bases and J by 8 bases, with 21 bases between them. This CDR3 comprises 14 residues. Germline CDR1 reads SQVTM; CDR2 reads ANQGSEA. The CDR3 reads CSVWGGTEFGGYTF. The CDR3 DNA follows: TGCAGCGTTTGGGGGGGGACGGAATTCGGAGGCTACACCTTC.

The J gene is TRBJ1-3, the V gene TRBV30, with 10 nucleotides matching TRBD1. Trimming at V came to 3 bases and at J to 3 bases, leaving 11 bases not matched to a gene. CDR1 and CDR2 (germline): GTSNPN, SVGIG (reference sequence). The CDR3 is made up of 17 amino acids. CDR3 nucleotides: TGTGCCTGGAGGGGACAGGGGTTCTCTCTGAGTGGAAACACCATATATTTT. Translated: CAWRGQGFSLSGNTIYF.

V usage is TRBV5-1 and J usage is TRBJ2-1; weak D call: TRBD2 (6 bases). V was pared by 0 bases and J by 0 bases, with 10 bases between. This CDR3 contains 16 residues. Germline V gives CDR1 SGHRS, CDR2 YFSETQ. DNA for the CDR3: TGCGCCAGCAGCTTGGGGGGGGTCCCCTCCTACAATGAGCAGTTCTTC. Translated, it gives CASSLGGVPSYNEQFF. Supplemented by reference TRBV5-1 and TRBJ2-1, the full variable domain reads KAGVTQTPRYLIKTRGQQVTLSCSPISGHRSVSWYQQTPGQGLQFLFEYFSETQRNKGNFPGRFSGRQFSNSRSEMNVSTLELGDSALYLCASSLGGVPSYNEQFFGPGTRLTVL.